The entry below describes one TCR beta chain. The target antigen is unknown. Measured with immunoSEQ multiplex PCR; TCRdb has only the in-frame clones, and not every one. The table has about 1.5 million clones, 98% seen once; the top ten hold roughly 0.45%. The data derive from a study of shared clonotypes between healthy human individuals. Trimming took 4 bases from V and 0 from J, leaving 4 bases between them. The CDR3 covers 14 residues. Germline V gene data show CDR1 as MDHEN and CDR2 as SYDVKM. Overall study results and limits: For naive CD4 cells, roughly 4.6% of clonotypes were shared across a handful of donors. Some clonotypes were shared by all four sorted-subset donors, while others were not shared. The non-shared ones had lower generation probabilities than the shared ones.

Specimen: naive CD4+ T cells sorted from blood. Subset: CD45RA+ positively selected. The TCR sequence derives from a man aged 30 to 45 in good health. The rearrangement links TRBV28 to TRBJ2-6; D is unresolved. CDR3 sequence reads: CASSSISGANVLTF. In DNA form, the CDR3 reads TGTGCCAGCAGTTCGATCTCTGGGGCCAACGTCCTGACTTTC.